Presented here are 20 T cell receptor beta chains from one specimen sequenced in a study of T cell responses to AZD1222 COVID-19 vaccine. Clones were sequenced by immunoSEQ multiplex PCR, and TCRdb holds only the in-frame ones, with some missing. Of 150,000 to 200,000 clones listed, roughly nine tenths are singletons. The source material was peripheral blood, sampled 28 days after the second AZD1222 dose. These receptors all come from an adult who received the AZD1222 COVID-19 vaccine.

This chain links TRBV4-3 with TRBJ2-2; 8 bases align to TRBD2. Germline CDR1 LGHNA, CDR2 YSLEER. CDR3 length: 14 residues. The trim removed 8 bases at V and 4 bases at J, leaving 6 bases unmatched. This CDR3 reads CASHSGMGTGELFF. CDR3 DNA sequence: TGCGCCAGCCATAGCGGGATGGGCACCGGGGAGCTGTTTTTT.

This chain links TRBV4-1 with TRBJ1-5; 8 bases are a match to TRBD1. Germline assignment: CDR1 MGHRA and CDR2 YSYEKL. Trimming removed 3 bases from V and 3 bases from J; junction bases left unmatched: 7. The CDR3 consists of 16 residues. The CDR3 bases are TGCGCCAGCAGCCAGCCCCGGACAGGGCCCAATCAGCCCCAGCATTTT. Protein sequence: CASSQPRTGPNQPQHF.

This clone was seen a few times. The chain uses TRBV6-4 and TRBJ1-1; D gene ambiguous. Germline V gene data show CDR1 as MRHNA and CDR2 as SNTAGT. The CDR3 runs 18 residues. V dropped 0 bases and J dropped 1 base, with 18 bases sitting between them. For the CDR3, the DNA is TGTGCCAGCAGTGACTCGAAGAAGGGCAAAAGGGAGAACACTGAAGCTTTCTTT. It translates to CASSDSKKGKRENTEAFF.

The chain uses TRBV20-1 and TRBJ2-1, with D hard to call. The CDR3 totals 13 residues. V lost 3 bases and J lost 7, with 13 bases in between. CDR1 is DFQATT, CDR2 SNEGSKA, per germline (reference sequence). CDR3 sequence: CSASFRATNEQFF. CDR3 DNA: TGCAGTGCTAGTTTCCGGGCCACTAATGAGCAGTTCTTC.

This chain joins TRBV3-1 (or the pseudogene TRBV3-2) and TRBJ2-3; TRBD2 might be the D (6 bases). The length of the CDR3 is 14 residues. CDR1 and CDR2 (germline): LGHDT, YNNKEL (reference sequence). The ends were cut back, 4 bases at V and 2 bases at J, with 10 bases in the middle. In DNA form, the CDR3 reads TGTGCCAGCAGCCTCGGGACTTCCACAGATACGCAGTATTTT. Translating gives CASSLGTSTDTQYF.

This rearrangement joins TRBV3-1 (or the pseudogene TRBV3-2) to TRBJ1-2; D is possibly TRBD1 (5 bases). This CDR3 contains 13 residues. V was clipped by 6 bases and J by 1 base, with 9 bases between them. Germline V lookup: CDR1 LGHDT, CDR2 YNNKEL (reference sequence). The CDR3 DNA sequence: TGTGCCAGCAGTCCGGGACTTAACTATGGCTACACCTTC. Protein: CASSPGLNYGYTF.

The V call is TRBV20-1, the J call TRBJ2-1; 8 nucleotides align to TRBD2. This CDR3 contains 13 residues. V gave up 3 bases and J gave up 6 bases; unmatched junction bases: 4. The germline V gene has CDR1 DFQATT and CDR2 SNEGSKA (reference sequence). The CDR3 sequence: CSASTLAGNEQFF. The CDR3 DNA is TGCAGTGCTAGTACGCTAGCGGGCAATGAGCAGTTCTTC.

The genes are TRBV6-5 and TRBJ2-7; 7 bases match TRBD2. Losses at the gene ends were 4 bases for V and 3 bases for J; bases not matched to a gene: 9. The CDR3 is 15 amino acids. Germline assignment: CDR1 MNHEY and CDR2 SVGAGI. In DNA form, the CDR3 reads TGTGCCAGCAGTTCGGGGTGGGAGGGCGGCTACGAGCAGTACTTC. Residues: CASSSGWEGGYEQYF.

The CDR3 protein is CASSPITTNEKLFF. As DNA, the CDR3 is TGTGCCAGCAGCCCGATTACAACTAATGAAAAACTGTTTTTT. The rearrangement links TRBV5-5 to TRBJ1-4; D unresolved. Per the germline V gene, CDR1 is SGHKS and CDR2 is YYEKEE (reference sequence). Trimming took off 4 bases at V and 0 bases at J, with 7 bases between the two ends. The CDR3 length is 14 residues.

The CDR3 loop is CASSKGQAYSEAFF. The CDR3 nucleotides read TGTGCCAGTAGTAAGGGCCAGGCCTATTCTGAAGCTTTCTTT. This rearrangement joins TRBV19 to TRBJ1-1; D not resolved. The CDR3 runs to 14 residues. Per germline, CDR1 LNHDA and CDR2 SQIVND (reference sequence). V was clipped by 4 bases and J by 6 bases, with 15 bases between them.

The chain recombines TRBV5-1 with TRBJ1-2; possibly TRBD1 for D (5 bases). This CDR3 region has 14 residues. The V end was cut by 0 bases, the J end by 5 bases, with 11 bases between. Germline CDR1 and CDR2: SGHRS and YFSETQ. The CDR3 reads CASSLGPREYGYTF. The CDR3 DNA is TGCGCCAGCAGCTTGGGACCCAGGGAGTATGGCTACACCTTC.

The chain recombines TRBV2 with TRBJ1-2; 8 bases map to TRBD1. Trimming cost V 4 bases and J 2 bases; bases outside gene matches: 3. The CDR3 contains 14 residues. Per the germline V gene, CDR1 is SNHLY and CDR2 is FYNNEI. The CDR3 nucleotides are TGTGCCAGCAGTGTTCGGACAGGGAACTATGGCTACACCTTC. It yields the protein CASSVRTGNYGYTF.

The CDR3 loop is CASSLGLRVDYGYTF. Written as DNA, the CDR3 is TGCGCCAGCAGCTTGGGCCTCCGGGTGGATTATGGCTACACCTTC. The rearrangement joins TRBV5-1 to TRBJ1-2; no clear D gene. The germline CDR1 and CDR2 sequences are SGHRS and YFSETQ. The CDR3 covers 15 residues. The V end lost 0 bases, the J end lost 5 bases, and 14 bases lay between the germline ends.

This clone showed up just once. This specimen includes other DNA sequences encoding the same CDR3. This sequence joins TRBV30 and TRBJ1-1; D ambiguous. This CDR3 has 12 amino acids. Germline V gives CDR1 GTSNPN, CDR2 SVGIG (reference sequence). With 3 bases removed from V and 2 bases from J, the gap between germline ends came to 7 bases. CDR3 protein: CAWRGVNTEAFF. CDR3 DNA sequence: TGTGCCTGGAGAGGTGTTAACACTGAAGCTTTCTTT.

This clone has only one observation. This sequence joins TRBV11-2 and TRBJ2-1, with D possibly TRBD1 on 6 matching bases. CDR3 size: 14 residues. Deletions cut 5 bases from V and 5 bases from J, with 13 bases between. Germline values: CDR1 SGHAT, CDR2 FQNNGV. CDR3 in amino acids: CASSTRTENNEQFF. The CDR3 DNA reads TGTGCCAGCAGCACCCGGACAGAAAACAATGAGCAGTTCTTC.

CDR3 in amino acids: CASSFSEGDEQFF. The CDR3 DNA is TGTGCCAGCAGCTTTTCGGAGGGCGATGAGCAGTTCTTC. The V gene is TRBV7-9, the J gene TRBJ2-1, with D possibly being TRBD2 (6 bases). Germline loops: CDR1 SEHNR, CDR2 FQNEAQ (reference sequence). Deletions cut 3 bases from V and 8 bases from J, with 11 bases between. CDR3 size: 13 residues.

V and J are TRBV28 and TRBJ1-1; D may be TRBD1 (5 bases). CDR1 and CDR2 (germline): MDHEN, SYDVKM. The CDR3 runs 16 residues. V was trimmed by 2 bases and J by 0 bases, leaving 13 bases between them. The CDR3 reads CASSLGEGSLNTEAFF. The CDR3 region has the DNA TGTGCCAGCAGTTTAGGGGAGGGGTCCTTGAACACTGAAGCTTTCTTT.

The V call is TRBV11-2, the J call TRBJ2-2, with 9 bases matching TRBD1. From germline, CDR1 is SGHAT and CDR2 FQNNGV. The CDR3 runs to 17 residues. The J segment lost 3 bases and the V segment lost 1 base, leaving 6 bases of the junction unmatched. CDR3 in amino acids: CASSLGYRGPDTGELFF. CDR3 DNA sequence: TGTGCCAGCAGCTTAGGATACAGGGGGCCAGACACCGGGGAGCTGTTTTTT. Supplemented by reference TRBV11-2 and TRBJ2-2, the full variable domain reads EAGVAQSPRYKIIEKRQSVAFWCNPISGHATLYWYQQILGQGPKLLIQFQNNGVVDDSQLPKDRFSAERLKGVDSTLKIQPAKLEDSAVYLCASSLGYRGPDTGELFFGEGSRLTVL.

J is TRBJ1-3 and V is TRBV6-5; the D is unclear. CDR3 size: 14 residues. Germline assignment: CDR1 MNHEY and CDR2 SVGAGI. Trimming shortened V by 4 bases and J by 0 bases, and 7 bases separated the two germline ends. The CDR3 bases are TGTGCCAGCAGTTTCGGAGGCTCTGGAAACACCATATATTTT. Translating gives CASSFGGSGNTIYF.

The chain uses TRBV4-2 and TRBJ2-2; perhaps TRBD1 as D (6 bases). The CDR3 is 17 amino acids. The germline V gene encodes CDR1 LGHNA and CDR2 YNFKEQ. V was trimmed by 2 bases and J by 0 bases, leaving 13 bases between them. CDR3 sequence reads: CASSQTQGWANTGELFF. Written as DNA, the CDR3 is TGTGCCAGCAGCCAAACACAGGGTTGGGCGAACACCGGGGAGCTGTTTTTT.